The clone carrying this T cell receptor (beta chain) has a handful of counts. Its antigen remains unknown. The CDR3 sequence is 17 residues long. CDR1 and CDR2 (germline): SGHTA, FQGNSA. With V trimmed by 1 base and J by 5 bases, 9 bases remained unmatched. The sample is drawn from a study of identical twins. MiXCR, applied by TCRdb to the 5' RACE reads, yields one record per CDR3 protein. The sample carries 450,000 to 600,000 distinct CDR3 sequences, approximately 20% recorded once. Study outcomes and limitations: Surplus twin overlap in beta out-of-frame sequences was less pronounced.

These data also featured in a second study, about yellow fever vaccine responses in identical twins. That paper notes: Reports say the vaccine T cell response in twins looked partly convergent and partly personalized.

Sequenced: CD4+ T cells sorted from blood. The V and J genes are TRBV7-2 and TRBJ2-1; 9 nucleotides match TRBD2. The origin of this receptor is a woman aged 18-29 years in good health. The CDR3 DNA is TGTGCCAGCAGCTTAGTGTTCTCGTCTAGCGGGAACAATGAGCAGTTCTTC. This encodes CASSLVFSSSGNNEQFF.